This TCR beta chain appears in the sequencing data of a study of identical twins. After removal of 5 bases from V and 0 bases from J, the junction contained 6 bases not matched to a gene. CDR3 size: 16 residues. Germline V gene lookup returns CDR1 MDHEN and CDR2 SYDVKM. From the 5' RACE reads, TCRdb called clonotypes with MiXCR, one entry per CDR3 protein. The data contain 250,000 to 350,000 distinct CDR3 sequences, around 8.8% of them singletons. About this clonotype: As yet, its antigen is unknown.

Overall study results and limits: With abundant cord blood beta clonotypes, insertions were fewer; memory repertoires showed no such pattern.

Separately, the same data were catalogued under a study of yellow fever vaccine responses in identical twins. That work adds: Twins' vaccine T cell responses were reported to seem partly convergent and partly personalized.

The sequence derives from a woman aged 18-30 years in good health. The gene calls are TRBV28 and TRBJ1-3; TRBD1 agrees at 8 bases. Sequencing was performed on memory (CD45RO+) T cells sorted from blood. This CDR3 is CASSASDRGSGNTIYF. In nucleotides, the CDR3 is TGTGCCAGCAGTGCGTCCGACAGGGGCTCTGGAAACACCATATATTTT.